Listed below are T cell receptor beta chains from one sample, sequenced in a study of blood T cell repertoires in COVID-19. Sequencing was performed with immunoSEQ multiplex PCR; in TCRdb, only in-frame clones are kept and a portion is missing. Here the sample spans a few hundred thousand clones, 80% being singletons. Material for sequencing was PBMCs or T cells enriched from blood (not recorded which). Every receptor here comes from a woman in her forties with acute COVID-19. The CDR3 runs from the conserved cysteine through the conserved F or W. D genes are given only for firm matches. Expanded clones are given a class, and other clones once, few, many or no size at all.

>.|TRBV24-1|TRBD1|TRBJ2-1
TGTGCCACCAGTGACGGACAGGGGGTGCCCTACAATGAGCAGTTCTTC
CATSDGQGVPYNEQFF
>.|TRBV5-6|TRBD1|TRBJ2-1
TGTGCCAGCAGCTATGACAGGGGGGCAAGTAATGAGCAGTTCTTC
CASSYDRGASNEQFF
>.|TRBV19|TRBD2|TRBJ2-3
TGTGCCAGTAGTTCATGGGATCTAGCGGGGGGGCGAGATACGCAGTATTTT
CASSSWDLAGGRDTQYF
>.|TRBV6-2/TRBV6-3|TRBD2|TRBJ2-3
TGTGCCAGCAGTTACGGGAGGGCCCGATTCACAGATACGCAGTATTTT
CASSYGRARFTDTQYF
>.|TRBV24-1|TRBD2|TRBJ2-1
TGTGCCACCAGTGATTTGGGGACTAGCGGGCGGGATGAGCAGTTCTTC
CATSDLGTSGRDEQFF
>.|TRBV30|TRBD2|TRBJ2-3
TGTGCCTGGAGTGCGACTAGCGGCTACACAGATACGCAGTATTTT
CAWSATSGYTDTQYF
>.|TRBV7-9|.|TRBJ2-2
TGTGCCAGCAGCTTAACGGGGACCGGGGAGCTGTTTTTT
CASSLTGTGELFF
>few|TRBV24-1|.|TRBJ2-5
TGTGCCACCAGTGCAGCCGGGGAGGGGGCCCAGTACTTC
CATSAAGEGAQYF
>.|TRBV6-6|.|TRBJ1-2
TGTGCCAGCAGTCTAACAGGGATCTATGGCTACACCTTC
CASSLTGIYGYTF
>.|TRBV28|.|TRBJ1-4
TGTGCCAGCAGAACCAATGACAGGATCGCAACTAATGAAAAACTGTTTTTT
CASRTNDRIATNEKLFF
>.|TRBV30|TRBD1|TRBJ1-1
TGTGCCTGGAGTTCGCAGGGGGCAAAAACTGAAGCTTTCTTT
CAWSSQGAKTEAFF
>.|TRBV6-2/TRBV6-3|.|TRBJ2-7
TGTGCCAGCAGCGAACTCTACGAGCAGTACTTC
CASSELYEQYF
>.|TRBV5-1|TRBD1|TRBJ2-4
TGCGCCAGCAGCTTACGCCCGGGACAGGGGATGGACATTCAGTACTTC
CASSLRPGQGMDIQYF
>many|TRBV9|.|TRBJ1-1
TGTGCCAGCAGCCTGGAAGGGGGAGACACTGAAGCTTTCTTT
CASSLEGGDTEAFF
>.|TRBV7-2|TRBD2|TRBJ2-7
TGTGCCAGCAGCTTGGGACTAGCGGGAGGATACGAGCAGTACTTC
CASSLGLAGGYEQYF
>.|TRBV28|TRBD1|TRBJ2-7
TGTGCCAGCGGGGACAGCCCCTACGAGCAGTACTTC
CASGDSPYEQYF
>.|TRBV19|.|TRBJ2-1
TGTGCCAGTAGTATAGTGTCAGATTACAATGAGCAGTTCTTC
CASSIVSDYNEQFF
>once|TRBV19|.|TRBJ2-5
TGTGCCAGTAGTATCCGTTGGACAGAACAAGAGACCCAGTACTTC
CASSIRWTEQETQYF
>.|TRBV3-1/TRBV3-2|.|TRBJ1-2
TGTGCCAGCAGCCATCGGGACTTAGGGACTGGGGGCTACACCTTC
CASSHRDLGTGGYTF
>.|TRBV24-1|.|TRBJ1-5
TGTGCCACCAGTGACCGACAGTGGCAGCCCCAGCATTTT
CATSDRQWQPQHF
>once|TRBV10-3|TRBD1|TRBJ2-3
TGTGCCATCCAACCGGGACAGCTCACAGATACGCAGTATTTT
CAIQPGQLTDTQYF
>.|TRBV6-6|TRBD2|TRBJ2-7
TGTGCCAGCAGTTACCCCACTCCTAGCGGCCTCTACGAGCAGTACTTC
CASSYPTPSGLYEQYF
>once|TRBV4-3|TRBD1|TRBJ1-5
TGCGCCAGCAGCCAAACGACAGGGAATCAGCCCCAGCATTTT
CASSQTTGNQPQHF
>.|TRBV7-2|TRBD1|TRBJ1-3
TGTGCCAGCAGCTTGGACAGGGCTGGAAACACCATATATTTT
CASSLDRAGNTIYF
>.|TRBV28|TRBD1|TRBJ2-2
TGTGCCAGCACCCCTTCGCGGGGGACAGGGACCGGGGAGCTGTTTTTT
CASTPSRGTGTGELFF
>.|TRBV3-1/TRBV3-2|TRBD2|TRBJ2-3
TGTGCCAGCAGCCAGGGGCGGGAGAGAGATACGCAGTATTTT
CASSQGRERDTQYF
>.|TRBV30|.|TRBJ1-2
TGTGCCTGGAGTGCAATAACGGGGGGCTACACCTTC
CAWSAITGGYTF
>.|TRBV5-4|.|TRBJ2-7
TGTGCCAGCAGCCGCTGGGACGGGAGCTACGAGCAGTACTTC
CASSRWDGSYEQYF
>.|TRBV7-2|.|TRBJ1-3
TGTGCCAGCAGCCCCACGACAGGATCTGGAAACACCATATATTTT
CASSPTTGSGNTIYF
>once|TRBV2|TRBD1|TRBJ2-5
TGTGCCAGCAGTGGACCAGGGACAGGGGCTTTGATCGGACGAGAGACCCAGTACTTC
CASSGPGTGALIGRETQYF
>.|TRBV28|TRBD1|TRBJ2-3
TGTGCCAGCAGTTTACCGGACAGGGAAGGGGGAACAGATACGCAGTATTTT
CASSLPDREGGTDTQYF
>.|TRBV9|TRBD1|TRBJ2-3
TGTGCCAGCAGCACAGGACAGGGAGAAAGGGGGTATTTT
CASSTGQGERGYF
>.|TRBV15|.|TRBJ1-2
TGTGCCACCAGCAGAGATCGGGGGGCAAGTGGCTACACCTTC
CATSRDRGASGYTF
>.|TRBV28|.|TRBJ2-1
TGTGCCAGCAGAACCCTGATAGGAGTAGGCAATGAGCAGTTCTTC
CASRTLIGVGNEQFF
>.|TRBV5-1|TRBD1|TRBJ1-1
TGCGCCAGCACCTTCGGGGGACAGGGGGCAGGGGAAGCTTTCTTT
CASTFGGQGAGEAFF
>.|TRBV6-6|TRBD1|TRBJ1-1
TGTGCCAACTCGGACAGGGGTAACACTGAAGCTTTCTTT
CANSDRGNTEAFF
>once|TRBV19|.|TRBJ2-1
TGTGCCAGTAGTCCCCCCGGCAGGGGCCTAAACAATGAGCAGTTCTTC
CASSPPGRGLNNEQFF
>.|TRBV30|.|TRBJ2-3
TGTGCCTGGAGTGGGTATGGAAGCGGGCCTAGCACAGATACGCAGTATTTT
CAWSGYGSGPSTDTQYF
>.|TRBV5-4|.|TRBJ2-7
TGTGCCAGCAGCTCCAGGGACTCCTACGAGCAGTACTTC
CASSSRDSYEQYF
>.|TRBV4-1|.|TRBJ1-5
TGCGCCAGCAGCCAAGATGGTCCAACTAATAGCAATCAGCCCCAGCATTTT
CASSQDGPTNSNQPQHF
>.|TRBV18|TRBD2|TRBJ2-3
TGTGCCAGCTCACCGGCGGGGGGCGAGAGGACAGATACGCAGTATTTT
CASSPAGGERTDTQYF
>few|TRBV25-1|TRBD2|TRBJ2-1
TGTGCCAGCAGTGAAGCGGGAGAGGTCAATGAGCAGTTCTTC
CASSEAGEVNEQFF
>few|TRBV5-1|TRBD1|TRBJ1-3
TGCGCCAGCAGCTTTCGGGACAGGGGCTCTTCCTCTGGAAACACCATATATTTT
CASSFRDRGSSSGNTIYF
>.|TRBV6-1|TRBD1|TRBJ1-2
TGTGCCAGCAGTGAAGTGGGGACAGGGGCTAACTATGGCTACACCTTC
CASSEVGTGANYGYTF
>.|TRBV12-3/TRBV12-4|.|TRBJ2-3
TGTGCCAGCAGCCCCGGTCCCATTGAGACGCAGTATTTT
CASSPGPIETQYF
>.|TRBV4-1|TRBD1|TRBJ1-4
TGCGCCAGCAGCCAAGATGAGGAGGGGGCGGTTTGGAAACTGTTTTTT
CASSQDEEGAVWKLFF
>.|TRBV30|.|TRBJ1-4
TGTGCCTGGAGTGCCCCCCGGACCCGGGCGGGTAATGAAAAACTGTTTTTT
CAWSAPRTRAGNEKLFF
>.|TRBV5-1|TRBD1|TRBJ2-7
TGCGCCAGCAGCCTGGGACAGGGGGCGCAGGAGCAGTACTTC
CASSLGQGAQEQYF
>few|TRBV3-1/TRBV3-2|TRBD2|TRBJ2-1
TGTGCCAGCAGCCAACGGCTAGCGGGGGTGCATGAGCAGTTCTTC
CASSQRLAGVHEQFF
>.|TRBV28|TRBD1|TRBJ1-6
TGTGCCAGCAGTCCACCAGGGACAGACTATACCTCCTATAATTCACCCCTCCACTTT
CASSPPGTDYTSYNSPLHF
>.|TRBV28|.|TRBJ1-3
TGTGCCAGCAGGGGGCCGATGTGGGGAAACACCATATATTTT
CASRGPMWGNTIYF
>.|TRBV10-3|TRBD1|TRBJ2-2
TGTGCCAGTGGACAGGGCGCGAACACCGGGGAGCTGTTTTTT
CASGQGANTGELFF
>.|TRBV28|.|TRBJ2-7
TGTGCCAGCACCCTCACGGGACTGCTCTTCTACGAGCAGTACTTC
CASTLTGLLFYEQYF
>.|TRBV9|.|TRBJ1-1
TGTGCCAGCAGCGCCGAGGACAGTTTGAACACTGAAGCTTTCTTT
CASSAEDSLNTEAFF
>.|TRBV5-1|TRBD2|TRBJ2-6
TGCGCCAGCAGCTTGGGTCCCGGGAGGGCTGGGGCCAACGTCCTGACTTTC
CASSLGPGRAGANVLTF